These T cell receptor beta chains were read from a single sample in a study of Tregs in tolerant kidney transplant recipients. Antigens of these TCRs are unknown. Only in-frame clones appear in the TCRdb table, and some are missing; sequencing was by immunoSEQ multiplex PCR. The sample shows around 16,000 clones, 61% of them seen only once. The sequencing sample was made of Tregs from blood cultured with allogeneic cells. The receptors originated from a human donor in good health. Both conserved end residues are part of each CDR3. The order of the fields is V gene, J gene, D gene, clone size, CDR3 protein, CDR3 DNA. The D gene is left open where the match is weak. Rows may omit the clone size; those that give it use once, few, many or a size class.

TRBV5-5	TRBJ2-7	-	-	CASSSFRQVDYEQYF	TGTGCCAGCAGCTCTTTTCGACAGGTGGACTACGAGCAGTACTTC
TRBV9	TRBJ2-1	-	-	CASSQTGTGGDEQFF	TGTGCCAGCAGCCAGACCGGGACGGGGGGCGATGAGCAGTTCTTC
TRBV9	TRBJ2-3	-	-	CASSVQTASRDTQYF	TGTGCCAGCAGCGTACAAACTGCGTCTAGGGATACGCAGTATTTT
TRBV6-5	TRBJ2-7	-	many	CASSSRYEQYF	TGTGCCAGCAGTTCTAGATACGAGCAGTACTTC
TRBV10-3	TRBJ1-1	-	once	CATAQGLNTEAFF	TGTGCCACCGCACAGGGTTTGAACACTGAAGCTTTCTTT
TRBV7-9	TRBJ1-4	-	-	CASSLRLSTNEKLFF	TGTGCCAGCAGCCTACGACTTTCAACTAATGAAAAACTGTTTTTT
TRBV7-2	TRBJ1-5	-	medium-sized	CASSLSSNQPQHF	TGTGCCAGCAGCTTATCCAGCAATCAGCCCCAGCATTTT
TRBV6-5	TRBJ1-2	-	few	CASSPDWSHGYTF	TGTGCCAGCAGCCCCGACTGGAGCCATGGCTACACCTTC
TRBV6-6	TRBJ2-5	TRBD2	-	CASSARDYQYF	TGTGCCAGCAGCGCCCGGGACTACCAGTACTTC
TRBV7-2	TRBJ1-2	-	-	CASSLYSPGYTF	TGTGCCAGCAGCTTATATTCTCCTGGCTACACCTTC
TRBV5-1	TRBJ2-1	-	-	CASSSMGPMRGYNEQFF	TGCGCCAGCAGCTCCATGGGCCCCATGAGGGGTTACAATGAGCAGTTCTTC
TRBV6-1	TRBJ2-3	-	-	CASARNTDTQYF	TGTGCCAGCGCGAGGAACACAGATACGCAGTATTTT
TRBV5-1	TRBJ1-2	-	many	CASSLAPGHQGYGYTF	TGCGCCAGCAGCTTGGCCCCGGGACACCAGGGATATGGCTACACCTTC
TRBV6-1	TRBJ2-7	TRBD1	-	CASRLGQGPYYEQYF	TGTGCCAGCAGGCTAGGACAGGGGCCCTACTACGAGCAGTACTTC
TRBV21-1	TRBJ2-7	-	-	CASSNHPERDSYEQYF	TGTGCCAGCAGCAATCACCCAGAACGGGACAGCTACGAGCAGTACTTC
TRBV19	TRBJ1-4	-	-	CASSILGLGGEKLFF	TGTGCCAGTAGTATCCTCGGGTTGGGGGGTGAAAAACTGTTTTTT
TRBV7-3	TRBJ2-5	-	few	CASSVFGQETQYF	TGTGCCAGCAGCGTTTTTGGGCAAGAGACCCAGTACTTC
TRBV19	TRBJ1-2	-	many	CAATDGFGYTF	TGTGCCGCGACGGACGGATTTGGCTACACCTTC